One sample yielded the 20 T cell receptor beta chains listed below, sequenced in a study of monozygotic twins with inflammatory bowel disease. With the 5' RACE reads reprocessed, TCRdb shows one record per CDR3 protein and no DNA. The listing records roughly 160,000 distinct CDR3 sequences. The source material was blood. Receptors were obtained from a human donor with ulcerative colitis or Crohn's disease, or a healthy co-twin of an affected twin (not recorded which).

The rearrangement uses TRBV6-2 or TRBV6-3 and TRBJ1-1. The germline CDR1 and CDR2 sequences are MNHEY and SVGEGT. This CDR3 has 13 amino acids. CDR3 loop: CASSSRGRTEAFF.

The chain carries TRBV6-5 and TRBJ1-6. The CDR3 contains 14 residues. Germline CDR1 and CDR2: MNHEY and SVGAGI. CDR3 amino acids: CASSSRVTDSPLHF.

CDR3 region: CASSLVQGGTDTQYF. The V gene is TRBV7-8, the J gene TRBJ2-3; TCRdb designates TRBD1, a call that cannot be tested without DNA. The CDR3 covers 15 residues. Germline V gene data show CDR1 as SGHVS and CDR2 as FQNEAQ.

The chain has TRBV30 and TRBJ2-2. The length of the CDR3 is 13 residues. Looked up from germline, CDR1 is GTSNPN and CDR2 is SVGIG (reference sequence). CDR3: CAWSVQGTGELFF.

This chain links TRBV19 with TRBJ1-2; as DNA is missing, the TRBD1 call by TCRdb cannot be tested. Germline assignment: CDR1 LNHDA and CDR2 SQIVND (reference sequence). The CDR3 is 15 amino acids. The CDR3 sequence: CASSIPTGNFYGYTF. The complete variable domain, with remaining parts taken from reference TRBV19 and TRBJ1-2, reads DGGITQSPKYLFRKEGQNVTLSCEQNLNHDAMYWYRQDPGQGLRLIYYSQIVNDFQKGDIAEGYSVSREKKESFPLTVTSAQKNPTAFYLCASSIPTGNFYGYTFGSGTRLTVV.

The rearrangement uses TRBV7-8 and TRBJ2-5. Per germline, CDR1 SGHVS and CDR2 FQNEAQ. The CDR3 has 14 amino acids. This CDR3 is CASSLARYQETQYF.

This chain connects TRBV24-1 to TRBJ1-5; TCRdb designates TRBD1, a call that cannot be tested without DNA. This CDR3 spans 16 amino acids. Germline CDR1 and CDR2: KGHDR and SFDVKD. CDR3 amino acids: CATSDTGQGLGQPQHF.

The chain recombines TRBV7-9 with TRBJ2-1; with no DNA, the TCRdb D assignment of TRBD2 cannot be verified. CDR3 size: 16 residues. Germline values: CDR1 SEHNR, CDR2 FQNEAQ (reference sequence). This chain's CDR3 is CASSQHWAGGSDEQFF.

The chain uses TRBV4-2 and TRBJ2-2; the D call from TCRdb, TRBD1, cannot be confirmed without DNA. The CDR3 sequence is 15 residues long. CDR1 and CDR2 (germline): LGHNA, YNFKEQ. CDR3 amino acids: CASSQDRGSAGELFF.

The chain employs TRBV27 and TRBJ2-1; the TRBD2 assignment by TCRdb is unverifiable without DNA. Germline-derived CDR1 and CDR2 are MNHEY and SMNVEV (reference sequence). CDR3 length equals 15 residues. The CDR3 sequence: CASSKTSGVGDEQFF.

The chain links TRBV11-2 to TRBJ2-7. The CDR3 length is 15 residues. The V gene's germline CDR1 is SGHAT and CDR2 FQNNGV. CDR3 sequence reads: CASSLFRSSSYEQYF. The entire variable domain, with the rest obtained from reference TRBV11-2 and TRBJ2-7, is as follows: EAGVAQSPRYKIIEKRQSVAFWCNPISGHATLYWYQQILGQGPKLLIQFQNNGVVDDSQLPKDRFSAERLKGVDSTLKIQPAKLEDSAVYLCASSLFRSSSYEQYFGPGTRLTVT.

The chain employs TRBV5-1 and TRBJ2-2. The CDR3 sequence is 15 residues long. CDR1 is SGHRS, CDR2 YFSETQ, per germline. Here the CDR3 reads CASSILEPNTGELFF. The full variable domain, its missing parts supplied by reference TRBV5-1 and TRBJ2-2, is KAGVTQTPRYLIKTRGQQVTLSCSPISGHRSVSWYQQTPGQGLQFLFEYFSETQRNKGNFPGRFSGRQFSNSRSEMNVSTLELGDSALYLCASSILEPNTGELFFGEGSRLTVL.

The rearrangement links TRBV20-1 to TRBJ1-6; TCRdb's assignment of TRBD1 cannot be checked, as there is no DNA. This CDR3 comprises 15 residues. Germline V gene data show CDR1 as DFQATT and CDR2 as SNEGSKA (reference sequence). This chain's CDR3 is CSATTGDYNNSPLHF.

This chain joins TRBV6-1 and TRBJ1-5. The CDR3 length is 15 residues. Germline V gives CDR1 MNHNS, CDR2 SASEGT. Here the CDR3 reads CASSDQSNSNQPQHF.

The chain recombines TRBV5-5 with TRBJ2-5; TCRdb indicates TRBD2, and absent DNA this call remains unverified. Germline CDR1 and CDR2: SGHKS and YYEKEE (reference sequence). This CDR3 region has 17 residues. The CDR3 loop reads CASSFGLAGGRQETQYF.

The rearrangement joins TRBV10-3 to TRBJ2-1; TCRdb lists TRBD2, though no DNA is available to test this call. Germline V lookup: CDR1 ENHRY, CDR2 SYGVKD. The CDR3 extends over 17 amino acids. CDR3 in amino acids: CAISESAYKRGYNEQFF.

The CDR3 reads CASSPYGTGEETQYF. This chain links TRBV5-1 with TRBJ2-5; TCRdb calls TRBD1, which cannot be checked without DNA. Germline V gene sequence: CDR1 SGHRS, CDR2 YFSETQ. The CDR3 length is 15 residues.

CDR3: CSARSPGRREQYF. V is TRBV20-1 and J is TRBJ2-7. The CDR3 contains 13 residues. Germline assignment: CDR1 DFQATT and CDR2 SNEGSKA (reference sequence).

The rearrangement uses TRBV4-2 and TRBJ2-7. The V gene's germline CDR1 is LGHNA and CDR2 YNFKEQ. This CDR3 has 13 residues. CDR3 residues: CASSQVEEYEQYF.

The CDR3 loop reads CASSRPTVGNQPQHF. V usage is TRBV28 and J usage is TRBJ1-5; as DNA is missing, the TRBD1 call by TCRdb cannot be tested. CDR1 and CDR2 (germline): MDHEN, SYDVKM. The CDR3 is 15 amino acids.